The present TCR beta chain was sequenced within a study of immune reconstitution after stem cell transplant in scleroderma (dated by TCRdb to about 2017). The CDR3 starts with the cysteine, ends with the phenylalanine, and has 13 residues. The retained sequence is limited to the CDR3, 39 bases, with the frame set at the first base. From a lookup of the germline V gene (reference sequence), CDR1 and CDR2 are LNHDA and SQIVND. The library relied on RT-PCR. The sequencer was an Illumina MiSeq. The public reads were quality trimmed at Q25 with fastp and then assembled into clones with MiXCR by TCRdb, keeping productive beta chains. Rows with a matching CDR3 protein are joined into one entry that keeps the most common DNA and genes. This sample comprises more than 2,000 distinct CDR3 sequences, about 7.2% of them detected only once. Together, the top ten hold 10% to 15% of the sample. As to this clonotype: Its cognate antigen has yet to be identified. The junction does not match germline at one end; this may be a read error.

The chain links TRBV19 with TRBJ1-1; TRBD1 is a weak D gene call, 6 bases matching. This sequence originates from a male donor with systemic sclerosis. Sampling was carried out before or after autologous hematopoietic stem cell transplantation (not recorded which). The CDR3 region reads CASSITGHTGAFF. The DNA is TGTGCCAGTAGCATTACAGGGCACACTGGAGCTTTCTTT.